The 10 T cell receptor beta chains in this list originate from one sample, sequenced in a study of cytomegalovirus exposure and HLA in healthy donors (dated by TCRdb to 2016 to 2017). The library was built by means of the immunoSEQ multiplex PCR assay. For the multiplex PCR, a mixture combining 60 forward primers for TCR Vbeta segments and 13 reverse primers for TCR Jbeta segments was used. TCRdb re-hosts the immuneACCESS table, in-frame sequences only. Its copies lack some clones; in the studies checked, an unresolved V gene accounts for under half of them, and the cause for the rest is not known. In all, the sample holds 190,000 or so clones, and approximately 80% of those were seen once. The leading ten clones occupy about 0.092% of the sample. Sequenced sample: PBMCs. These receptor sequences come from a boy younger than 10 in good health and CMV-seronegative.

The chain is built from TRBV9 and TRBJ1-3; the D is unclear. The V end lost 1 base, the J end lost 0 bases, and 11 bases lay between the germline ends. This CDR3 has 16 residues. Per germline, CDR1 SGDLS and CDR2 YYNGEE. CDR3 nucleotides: TGTGCCAGCAGCGTATCAGTACAGAGCTCTGGAAACACCATATATTTT. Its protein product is CASSVSVQSSGNTIYF.

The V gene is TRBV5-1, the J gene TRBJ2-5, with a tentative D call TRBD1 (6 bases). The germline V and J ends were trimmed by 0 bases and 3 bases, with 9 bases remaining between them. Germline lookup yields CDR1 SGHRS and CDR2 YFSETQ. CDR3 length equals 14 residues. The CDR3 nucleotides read TGCGCCAGCAGCTTGGCCGCAGGGGAAGAGACCCAGTACTTC. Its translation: CASSLAAGEETQYF.

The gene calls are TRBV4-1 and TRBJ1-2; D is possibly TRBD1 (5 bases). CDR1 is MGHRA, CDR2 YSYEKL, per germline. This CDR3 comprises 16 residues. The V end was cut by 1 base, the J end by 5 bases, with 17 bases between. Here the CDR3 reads CASSQVGGDDLYGYTF. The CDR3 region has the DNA TGCGCCAGCAGCCAAGTCGGGGGAGACGACCTATATGGCTACACCTTC.

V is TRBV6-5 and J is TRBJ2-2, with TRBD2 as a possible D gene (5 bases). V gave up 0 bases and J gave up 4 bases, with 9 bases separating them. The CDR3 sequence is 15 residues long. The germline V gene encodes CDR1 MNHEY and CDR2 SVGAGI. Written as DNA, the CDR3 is TGTGCCAGCAGTTACTCTTTGGGGAGCACCGGGGAGCTGTTTTTT. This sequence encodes CASSYSLGSTGELFF.

CDR3 region: CASSQGSSGGTDTQYF. The DNA of the CDR3 is TGTGCCAGCAGCCAAGGCTCTAGCGGGGGCACAGATACGCAGTATTTT. This chain uses TRBV4-2 with TRBJ2-3, with 9 bases lining up with TRBD2. J was trimmed by 1 base and V by 1 base; bases with no gene match: 3. CDR1 and CDR2 (germline): LGHNA, YNFKEQ. The CDR3 consists of 16 residues.

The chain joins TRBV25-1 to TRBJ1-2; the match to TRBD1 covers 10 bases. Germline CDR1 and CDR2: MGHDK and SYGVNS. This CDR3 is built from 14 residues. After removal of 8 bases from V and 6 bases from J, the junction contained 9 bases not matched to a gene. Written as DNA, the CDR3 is TGTGCCAGCGGGTCTGAGACAGGGGGCCATGGCTACACCTTC. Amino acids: CASGSETGGHGYTF.

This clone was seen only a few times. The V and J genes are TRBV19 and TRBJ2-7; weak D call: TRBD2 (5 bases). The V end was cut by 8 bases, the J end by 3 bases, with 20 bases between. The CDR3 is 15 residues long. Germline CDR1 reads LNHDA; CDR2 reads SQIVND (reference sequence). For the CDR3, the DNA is TGTGCCAGTTCTCCATCCGCCTTTCGGGACTACGAGCAGTACTTC. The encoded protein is CASSPSAFRDYEQYF. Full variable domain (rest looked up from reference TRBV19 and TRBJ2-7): DGGITQSPKYLFRKEGQNVTLSCEQNLNHDAMYWYRQDPGQGLRLIYYSQIVNDFQKGDIAEGYSVSREKKESFPLTVTSAQKNPTAFYLCASSPSAFRDYEQYFGPGTRLTVT.

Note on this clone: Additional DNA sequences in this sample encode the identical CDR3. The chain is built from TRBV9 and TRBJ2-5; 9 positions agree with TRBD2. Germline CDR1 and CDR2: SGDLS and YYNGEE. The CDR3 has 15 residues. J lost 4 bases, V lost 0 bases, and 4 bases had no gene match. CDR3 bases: TGTGCCAGCAGCGTAGCTGGCGGGGGGGGAGAGACCCAGTACTTC. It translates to CASSVAGGGGETQYF.

CDR3 in amino acids: CASSPRDRGDTQYF. In DNA form, the CDR3 reads TGTGCCAGCAGTCCTCGGGACAGGGGAGATACGCAGTATTTT. The chain links TRBV2 to TRBJ2-3; 10 bases map to TRBD1. Germline assignment: CDR1 SNHLY and CDR2 FYNNEI. The CDR3 is made up of 14 amino acids. V was clipped by 5 bases and J by 5 bases; unmatched bases: 4.

CDR3 bases: TGTGCCACCAGCAGAGCTAGGGGGGGCCGAGGGTACACCGGGGAGCTGTTTTTT. Encoded protein: CATSRARGGRGYTGELFF. The chain employs TRBV15 and TRBJ2-2; D is perhaps TRBD2 (7 bases). The V end lost 1 base, the J end lost 3 bases, and 18 bases lay between the germline ends. The germline V gene has CDR1 LNHNV and CDR2 YYDKDF (reference sequence). This CDR3 is built from 18 residues.